This T cell receptor (beta chain) was profiled in a study of cytomegalovirus exposure and HLA in healthy donors. Of note for this clone: Its antigen is not identified.

CDR3 size: 14 residues. The germline V and J ends were trimmed by 1 base and 1 base, with 8 bases remaining between them. The germline CDR1 and CDR2 sequences are SGHDT and YYEEEE. The PCR was carried out with 60 Vbeta primers and 13 Jbeta primers. In the study's own analysis: As a later analysis found, there were tens of millions of unique TCR beta chains, of which around 10 million were shared. Generated by immunoSEQ multiplex PCR, the TCRdb table keeps only in-frame clones and is missing some. V, J and clone size are those of that table, while D and trimming were read from the DNA. The table has roughly 170,000 clones, about three quarters seen once. Study conclusions and caveats: Later analysis suggested most CMV-associated TCR beta chains were HLA-restricted.

The source of this sequence is a female donor in good health and CMV-seronegative. The sequenced material came from PBMCs. The chain is built from TRBV5-6 and TRBJ1-1; perhaps TRBD1 as D (6 bases). This chain's CDR3 is CASSLQGTNTEAFF. The CDR3 region has the DNA TGTGCCAGCAGCTTGCAGGGGACGAACACTGAAGCTTTCTTT.